This T cell receptor beta chain emerged from a study of blood T cell repertoires in COVID-19. The method was immunoSEQ multiplex PCR; TCRdb's version includes in-frame clones alone and lacks a portion of them. The top ten clones hold around 29% of a sample with around 92,000 clones, about 83% of them seen once. The CDR3 has 18 amino acids. Looked up from germline, CDR1 is LNHDA and CDR2 is SQIVND (reference sequence). Trimming stripped 2 bases from V and 0 bases from J, with 14 bases between. This TCR came from a woman of 80 years or more with acute or convalescent COVID-19. The chain recombines TRBV19 with TRBJ2-6; D may be TRBD2 (6 bases). Sequenced sample: peripheral blood. CDR3 DNA: TGTGCCAGTAGTATATCCGGCGGGGCACACTCTGGGGCCAACGTCCTGACTTTC. It translates to CASSISGGAHSGANVLTF.